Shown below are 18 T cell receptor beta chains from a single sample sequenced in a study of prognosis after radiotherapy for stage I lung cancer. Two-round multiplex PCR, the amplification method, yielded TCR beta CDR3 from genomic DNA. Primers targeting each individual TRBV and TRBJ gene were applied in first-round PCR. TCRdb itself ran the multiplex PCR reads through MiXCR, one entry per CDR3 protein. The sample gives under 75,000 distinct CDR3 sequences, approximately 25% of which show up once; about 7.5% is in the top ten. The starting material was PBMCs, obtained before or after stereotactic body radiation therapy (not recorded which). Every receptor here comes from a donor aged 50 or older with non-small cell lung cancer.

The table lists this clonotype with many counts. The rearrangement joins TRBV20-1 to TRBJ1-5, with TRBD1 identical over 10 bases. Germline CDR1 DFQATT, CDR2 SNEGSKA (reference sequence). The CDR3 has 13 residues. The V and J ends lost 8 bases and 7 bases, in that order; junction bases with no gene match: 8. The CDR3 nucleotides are TGCAGTACACGACAGGGGGCCGGGCAGCCCCAGCATTTT. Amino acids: CSTRQGAGQPQHF.

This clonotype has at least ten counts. CDR3 loop: CASSQGRGREQYF. The CDR3 DNA follows: TGCGCCAGCAGCCAAGGAAGGGGGCGGGAGCAGTACTTC. This rearrangement joins TRBV4-3 to TRBJ2-7; 7 nucleotides line up with TRBD1. V shed 1 base and J 7 bases; nucleotides not matched to a gene: 4. CDR3 length: 13 residues. CDR1 and CDR2 from the germline V gene are LGHNA and YSLEER.

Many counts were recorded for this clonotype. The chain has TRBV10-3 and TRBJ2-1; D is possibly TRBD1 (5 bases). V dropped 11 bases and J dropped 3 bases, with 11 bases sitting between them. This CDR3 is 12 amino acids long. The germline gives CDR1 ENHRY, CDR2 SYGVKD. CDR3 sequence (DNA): TGTGCCTCTGAAGGGGACTACAATGAGCAGTTCTTC. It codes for CASEGDYNEQFF.

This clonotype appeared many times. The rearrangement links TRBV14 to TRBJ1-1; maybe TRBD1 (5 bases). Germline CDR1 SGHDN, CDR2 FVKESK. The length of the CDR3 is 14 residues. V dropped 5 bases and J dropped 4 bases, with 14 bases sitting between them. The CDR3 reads CASSLNRRGTEAFF. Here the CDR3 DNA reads TGTGCCAGCAGCTTGAACAGGCGGGGCACTGAAGCTTTCTTT.

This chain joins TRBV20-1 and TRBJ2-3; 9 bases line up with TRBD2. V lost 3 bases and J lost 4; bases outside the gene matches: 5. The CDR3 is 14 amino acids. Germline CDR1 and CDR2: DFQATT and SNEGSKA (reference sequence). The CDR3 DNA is TGCAGTGCTAGGGGCGGGGGGGCCCCAGATACGCAGTATTTT. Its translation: CSARGGGAPDTQYF.

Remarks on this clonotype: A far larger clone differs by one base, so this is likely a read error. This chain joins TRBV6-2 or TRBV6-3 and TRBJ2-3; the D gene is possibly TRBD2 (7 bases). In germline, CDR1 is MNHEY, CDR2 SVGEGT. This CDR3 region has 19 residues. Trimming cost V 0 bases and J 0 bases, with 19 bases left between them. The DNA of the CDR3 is TGTGCCAGCAGTTACTCTAGTGGTAGAGGGGGGGGTAGCACAGATACGCAGTATTTT. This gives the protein CASSYSSGRGGGSTDTQYF.

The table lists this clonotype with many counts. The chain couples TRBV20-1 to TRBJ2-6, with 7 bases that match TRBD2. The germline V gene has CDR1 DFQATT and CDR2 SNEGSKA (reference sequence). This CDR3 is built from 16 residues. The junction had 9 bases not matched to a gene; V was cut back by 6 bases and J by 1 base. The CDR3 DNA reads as TGCAGTGCCGAAGGGTGGGAGGGTTCTGGGGCCAACGTCCTGACTTTC. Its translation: CSAEGWEGSGANVLTF.

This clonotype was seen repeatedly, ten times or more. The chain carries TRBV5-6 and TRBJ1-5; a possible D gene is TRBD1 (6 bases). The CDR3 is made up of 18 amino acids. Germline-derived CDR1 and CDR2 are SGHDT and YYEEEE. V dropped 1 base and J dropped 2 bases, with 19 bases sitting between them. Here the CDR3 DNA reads TGTGCCAGCAGCTTGTCCCCATTTGGGGGCGCCGGCAATCAGCCCCAGCATTTT. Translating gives CASSLSPFGGAGNQPQHF.

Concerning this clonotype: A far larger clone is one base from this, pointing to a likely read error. In DNA, the CDR3 is TGTGCCAGCAGAGACCCCCCCGGGACAGATCGCTCCACTAAATATGGCTACACCTTC. Translating it yields CASRDPPGTDRSTKYGYTF. This chain uses TRBV6-4 with TRBJ1-2, with 7 bases identical to TRBD1. The CDR3 has 19 amino acids. Germline CDR1 and CDR2: MRHNA and SNTAGT.

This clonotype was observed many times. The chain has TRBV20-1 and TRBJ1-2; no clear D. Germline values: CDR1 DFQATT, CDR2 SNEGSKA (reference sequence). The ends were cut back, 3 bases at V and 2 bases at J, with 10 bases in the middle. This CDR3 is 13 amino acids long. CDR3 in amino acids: CSASLSDNYGYTF. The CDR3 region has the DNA TGCAGTGCTAGTCTCTCGGACAACTATGGCTACACCTTC.

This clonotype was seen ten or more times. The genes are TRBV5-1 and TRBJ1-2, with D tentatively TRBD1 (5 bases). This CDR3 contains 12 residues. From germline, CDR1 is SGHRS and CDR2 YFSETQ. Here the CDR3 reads CASFGAAGGYTF. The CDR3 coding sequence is TGCGCGTCGTTTGGGGCTGCGGGTGGCTACACCTTC. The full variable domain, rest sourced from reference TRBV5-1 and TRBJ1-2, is KAGVTQTPRYLIKTRGQQVTLSCSPISGHRSVSWYQQTPGQGLQFLFEYFSETQRNKGNFPGRFSGRQFSNSRSEMNVSTLELGDSALYLCASFGAAGGYTFGSGTRLTVV.

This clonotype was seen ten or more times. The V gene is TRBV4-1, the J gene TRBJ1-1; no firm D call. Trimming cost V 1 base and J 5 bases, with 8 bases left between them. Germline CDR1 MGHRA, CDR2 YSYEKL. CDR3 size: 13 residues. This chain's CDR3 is CASSQVLGTEAFF. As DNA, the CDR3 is TGCGCCAGCAGCCAAGTACTCGGGACTGAAGCTTTCTTT.

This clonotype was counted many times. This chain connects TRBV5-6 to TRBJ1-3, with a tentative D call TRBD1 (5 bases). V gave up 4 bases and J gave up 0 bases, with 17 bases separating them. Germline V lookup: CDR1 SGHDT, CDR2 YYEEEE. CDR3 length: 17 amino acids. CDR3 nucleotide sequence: TGTGCCAGCAGCGCGGGGTTGGGGACCCCCTCTGGAAACACCATATATTTT. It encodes CASSAGLGTPSGNTIYF. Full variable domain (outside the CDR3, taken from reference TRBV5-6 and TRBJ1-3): DAGVTQSPTHLIKTRGQQVTLRCSPKSGHDTVSWYQQALGQGPQFIFQYYEEEERQRGNFPDRFSGHQFPNYSSELNVNALLLGDSALYLCASSAGLGTPSGNTIYFGEGSWLTVV.

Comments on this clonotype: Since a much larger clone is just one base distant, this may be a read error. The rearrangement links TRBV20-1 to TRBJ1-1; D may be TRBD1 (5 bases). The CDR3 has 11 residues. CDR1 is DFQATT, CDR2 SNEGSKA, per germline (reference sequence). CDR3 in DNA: TGCAGGGCGACAGCGAACACTGAAGCTTTCTTT. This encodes CRATANTEAFF.

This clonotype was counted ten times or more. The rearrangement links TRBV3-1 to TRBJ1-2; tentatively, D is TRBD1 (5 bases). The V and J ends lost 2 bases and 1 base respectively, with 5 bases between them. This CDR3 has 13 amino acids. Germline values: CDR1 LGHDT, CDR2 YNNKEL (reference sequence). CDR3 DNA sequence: TGTGCCAGCAGCCAAAGGGGTAACTATGGCTACACCTTC. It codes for CASSQRGNYGYTF.

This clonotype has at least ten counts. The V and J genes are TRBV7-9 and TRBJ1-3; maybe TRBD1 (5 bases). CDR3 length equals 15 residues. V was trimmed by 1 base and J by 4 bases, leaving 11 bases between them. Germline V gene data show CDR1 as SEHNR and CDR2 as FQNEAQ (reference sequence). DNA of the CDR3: TGTGCCAGCAGCTTAGGTGGCGGGGCCGGAAACACCATATATTTT. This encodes CASSLGGGAGNTIYF.

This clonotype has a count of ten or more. The CDR3 DNA is TGTGCCAGCAGTTACTCAGGAGCCGACACTGAAGCTTTCTTT. It is translated as CASSYSGADTEAFF. The V gene is TRBV6-5, the J gene TRBJ1-1; D is uncertain. CDR3 size: 14 residues. Germline V gene data show CDR1 as MNHEY and CDR2 as SVGAGI. Trimming left V 0 bases short and J 3 bases short, with 8 bases between.

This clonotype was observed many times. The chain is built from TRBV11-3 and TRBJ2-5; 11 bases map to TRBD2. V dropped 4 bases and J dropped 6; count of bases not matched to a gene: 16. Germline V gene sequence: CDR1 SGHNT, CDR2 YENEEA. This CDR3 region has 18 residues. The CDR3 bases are TGTGCCAGCAGCTCCAGAATAATGACTAGCGGGGCCCAGAAGACCCAGTACTTC. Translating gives CASSSRIMTSGAQKTQYF.